These 11 T cell receptor beta chains originate from one sample sequenced in a study of T cell responses to AZD1222 COVID-19 vaccine. Repertoires were generated with immunoSEQ multiplex PCR, while TCRdb's copy carries only in-frame clones and drops some. This table holds 110,000 or so clones, roughly 84% found once. The sequencing here drew on peripheral blood, taken on day 0 of AZD1222 vaccination. The receptors come from an adult in good health.

This chain links TRBV7-8 with TRBJ2-1, with 11 bases matching TRBD2. Germline CDR1 is SGHVS and CDR2 is FQNEAQ. CDR3 length: 15 amino acids. Losses at the gene ends were 5 bases for V and 6 bases for J; bases not matched to a gene: 6. Here the CDR3 reads CASSTPSGGSNEQFF. The CDR3 DNA follows: TGTGCCAGCAGCACTCCTAGCGGGGGGAGCAATGAGCAGTTCTTC.

The CDR3, as DNA: TGTGCCAGCAGTTTGGCGGGGGGGGCTCACTACGAGCAGTACTTC. Translation: CASSLAGGAHYEQYF. V and J are TRBV28 and TRBJ2-7, with 9 positions matching TRBD2. Germline CDR1 and CDR2: MDHEN and SYDVKM. The CDR3 sequence is 15 residues long. V lost 3 bases and J lost 3; bases outside the gene matches: 6.

This rearrangement joins TRBV4-2 to TRBJ2-3, with TRBD2 matching 13 bases. The CDR3 extends over 15 amino acids. Germline CDR1 and CDR2: LGHNA and YNFKEQ. Unmatched junction bases numbered 1, after V lost 1 base and J lost 6 bases. DNA for the CDR3: TGTGCCAGCAGCCAAGGACTAGCGGGGGGCGATACGCAGTATTTT. It specifies CASSQGLAGGDTQYF.

CDR3 region: CASSFQNTEAFF. DNA for the CDR3: TGTGCCAGCAGTTTTCAGAACACTGAAGCTTTCTTT. The rearrangement uses TRBV12-3 or TRBV12-4 and TRBJ1-1, with D uncertain. V lost 3 bases to trimming and J lost 1 base, with 3 bases between them. The CDR3 covers 12 residues.

This chain joins TRBV7-9 and TRBJ2-7; maybe TRBD1 (5 bases). CDR1 and CDR2 from the germline V gene are SEHNR and FQNEAQ (reference sequence). Trimming took 5 bases from V and 2 from J, leaving 10 bases between them. CDR3 size: 13 residues. The CDR3 protein is CASSPTAAYEQYF. Here the CDR3 DNA reads TGTGCCAGCAGCCCGACAGCTGCCTACGAGCAGTACTTC.

For the CDR3, the DNA is TGTGCCAGTAGTATAGAAGTACGGAGAAACACCGGGGAGCTGTTTTTT. Its protein product is CASSIEVRRNTGELFF. V is TRBV19 and J is TRBJ2-2; no clear D. V was shortened by 0 bases and J by 2 bases, with 10 bases between the two germline ends. From germline, CDR1 is LNHDA and CDR2 SQIVND (reference sequence). The CDR3 loop spans 16 amino acids.

DNA for the CDR3: TGCGCCAGCAGCCAAGCTCCGGGGTTGGGGTTCGGCAATCAGCCCCAGCATTTT. Translation: CASSQAPGLGFGNQPQHF. The genes are TRBV4-1 and TRBJ1-5; D not resolved. V gave up 1 base and J gave up 2 bases, with 18 bases separating them. From germline, CDR1 is MGHRA and CDR2 YSYEKL. The CDR3 runs 18 residues.

The CDR3 bases are TGCGCCAGCAGCTTTGCCGGGACAGCGAACACTGAAGCTTTCTTT. It encodes CASSFAGTANTEAFF. The rearrangement uses TRBV5-1 and TRBJ1-1, with 7 bases identical to TRBD1. V lost 2 bases, J lost 1 base, and 5 bases stayed unmatched. This CDR3 comprises 15 residues. The germline V gene has CDR1 SGHRS and CDR2 YFSETQ. Full variable domain (outside the CDR3, taken from reference TRBV5-1 and TRBJ1-1): KAGVTQTPRYLIKTRGQQVTLSCSPISGHRSVSWYQQTPGQGLQFLFEYFSETQRNKGNFPGRFSGRQFSNSRSEMNVSTLELGDSALYLCASSFAGTANTEAFFGQGTRLTVV.

The V and J genes are TRBV3-1 (or the pseudogene TRBV3-2) and TRBJ1-4; D is uncertain. Germline-derived CDR1 and CDR2 are LGHDT and YNNKEL (reference sequence). V was pared by 1 base and J by 8 bases, with 11 bases between. The CDR3 has 14 residues. Written as DNA, the CDR3 is TGTGCCAGCAGCCAAGTCCAGCTAGGAGAAAAACTGTTTTTT. Protein sequence: CASSQVQLGEKLFF.

V and J are TRBV4-1 and TRBJ1-5, with TRBD1 identical over 8 bases. Germline V gene data show CDR1 as MGHRA and CDR2 as YSYEKL. The CDR3 is made up of 17 amino acids. V lost 2 bases to trimming and J lost 3 bases; unmatched junction nucleotides: 9. The CDR3 nucleotides read TGCGCCAGCAGCCAACCCCGCGGGACAGGAGACAATCAGCCCCAGCATTTT. It translates to CASSQPRGTGDNQPQHF.

The chain is built from TRBV15 and TRBJ2-2, with D uncertain. The CDR3 has 15 residues. The V gene lost 3 bases and the J gene lost 0 bases, with 8 bases spanning the gap. Germline CDR1 and CDR2: LNHNV and YYDKDF (reference sequence). In DNA form, the CDR3 reads TGTGCCACCAGCAGGACGGAACCGAACACCGGGGAGCTGTTTTTT. Its protein is CATSRTEPNTGELFF.